A selection of T cell receptor beta chains follows, all from one sample in a study of post-analysis software for immune sequencing data. MiXCR, run by TCRdb on the PCR reads, gives a single entry per CDR3 protein. The profile shows roughly 400,000 distinct CDR3 sequences, approximately 39% of them singletons. Sequencing used blood. These receptors came from a girl aged 2-10 years with multiple sclerosis. Each CDR3 is given with its conserved first and last residue. The D gene is left open where the match is weak. Clone size appears in some rows only: once, few, many, or a class for an expanded clone.

V: TRBV7-8
D: .
J: TRBJ1-6
size: few
DNA: TGTGCCAGCAGCTGGCGGGGTGGGGCCCTCCACTTT
CDR3: CASSWRGGALHF

V: TRBV5-5
D: TRBD2
J: TRBJ2-7
size: few
DNA: TGTGCCAGCAGCCCCGGGACTAGCGGAGAGTACGAGCAGTACTTC
CDR3: CASSPGTSGEYEQYF

V: TRBV29-1
D: .
J: TRBJ2-1
size: few
DNA: TGCAGCGCAGGAACCCTGGGCCTCAATGAGCAGTTCTTC
CDR3: CSAGTLGLNEQFF

V: TRBV9
D: .
J: TRBJ1-2
size: few
DNA: TGTGCCAGCAGCGCGGACAACTATGGCTACACCTTC
CDR3: CASSADNYGYTF

V: TRBV18
D: .
J: TRBJ1-2
size: once
DNA: TGTGCCAGCTCAGCGCTGGAGGGACTGAGGTATGGCTACACCTTC
CDR3: CASSALEGLRYGYTF

V: TRBV4-1
D: TRBD2
J: TRBJ2-3
size: .
DNA: TGCGCCAGCAGCCAAGTAGCGGGGAGACGCACAGATACGCAGTATTTT
CDR3: CASSQVAGRRTDTQYF

V: TRBV7-3
D: .
J: TRBJ2-5
size: few
DNA: TGTGCCAGCAGCCCCGGGATCGAAGAGACCCAGTACTTC
CDR3: CASSPGIEETQYF

V: TRBV4-1
D: TRBD2
J: TRBJ2-7
size: many
DNA: TGCGCCAGCAGCCAATGGAGCGGGGGGGCCGTTTACGAGCAGTACTTC
CDR3: CASSQWSGGAVYEQYF

V: TRBV7-3
D: TRBD1
J: TRBJ1-1
size: .
DNA: TGTGCCAGCAGCTATACAGGGGAAACTGAAGCTTTCTTT
CDR3: CASSYTGETEAFF

V: TRBV27
D: TRBD1
J: TRBJ2-5
size: .
DNA: TGTGCCAGTAAGGACAGGCTCGGGACCCAGTACTTC
CDR3: CASKDRLGTQYF

V: TRBV20-1
D: TRBD2
J: TRBJ2-3
size: few
DNA: TGCAGTGCTTGGAAGCGGGAGGGTGGCACAGATACGCAGTATTTT
CDR3: CSAWKREGGTDTQYF

V: TRBV12-3/TRBV12-4
D: .
J: TRBJ2-1
size: .
DNA: TGTGCCAGCAGTAGGGTGGGTCCATACAATGAGCAGTTCTTC
CDR3: CASSRVGPYNEQFF

V: TRBV15
D: .
J: TRBJ2-1
size: .
DNA: TGTGCCACCAGCAGAGACAAATACTCCTACAATGAGCAGTTCTTC
CDR3: CATSRDKYSYNEQFF

V: TRBV3-1
D: .
J: TRBJ2-3
size: .
DNA: TGTGCCAGCAGCCAATGGAAAGATACGCAGTATTTT
CDR3: CASSQWKDTQYF

V: TRBV4-1
D: TRBD2
J: TRBJ2-7
size: few
DNA: TGCGCCAGCAGCCTCTCTACAATACTAGCGGGGGGCCACTCCTACGAGCAGTACTTC
CDR3: CASSLSTILAGGHSYEQYF

V: TRBV4-2
D: .
J: TRBJ2-5
size: .
DNA: TGTGCCAGCAGGGACGTGGGGGGTCAGTACTTC
CDR3: CASRDVGGQYF

V: TRBV5-5
D: TRBD1
J: TRBJ2-7
size: .
DNA: TGTGCCAGCAGCTTGGGCCTGCAGACAGGGGTCTGGTACGAGCAGTACTTC
CDR3: CASSLGLQTGVWYEQYF

V: TRBV4-2
D: .
J: TRBJ2-5
size: .
DNA: TGTGCCAGCAGCCAAGATCTCGCTAGCTGGGAGACCCAGTACTTC
CDR3: CASSQDLASWETQYF

V: TRBV20-1
D: .
J: TRBJ2-7
size: once
DNA: TGCAGAGCTAGAGGGGACTTGGTCTACTACGAGCAGTACTTC
CDR3: CRARGDLVYYEQYF

V: TRBV25-1
D: TRBD1
J: TRBJ1-6
size: .
DNA: TGTGCCAGCAGTGAAGCCTACAGGGGGCCGAATTCACCCCTCCACTTT
CDR3: CASSEAYRGPNSPLHF